This T cell receptor beta chain was retrieved from a study of response to subunit inactivated influenza vaccine. General study findings and limits: With each seasonal influenza vaccination, the authors suggested, few new T cells are recruited.

As for this clonotype: Its antigen remains unidentified.

Per germline, CDR1 DFQATT and CDR2 SNEGSKA (reference sequence). The CDR3 is 17 amino acids. V lost 2 bases and J lost 9, with 28 bases in between. TCRdb redid the calling of the RT-PCR reads with MiXCR, one entry per CDR3 protein. The sample has some 600,000 distinct CDR3 sequences, around 13% seen once; the top ten hold 7.6%. The origin of this receptor is a man between 50 and 59 years old who received an inactivated influenza vaccine. The sequencing here drew on PBMCs from blood, taken 14 to 15 days before vaccination. The chain has TRBV20-1 and TRBJ2-5; tentatively, D is TRBD1 (7 bases). The CDR3 DNA reads TGCAGTGCTAGAAACAGACTCATCGGGACAGACTCGGGGGCCCAGTACTTC. This gives the protein CSARNRLIGTDSGAQYF.